This entry describes one T cell receptor beta chain. Its antigen is not identified. Use of 60 Vbeta and 13 Jbeta primers characterized the PCR. Produced via immunoSEQ multiplex PCR; TCRdb's table is partial and in-frame only. Of some 190,000 clones in the sample, roughly 90% were seen once. The data derive from a study of cytomegalovirus exposure and HLA in healthy donors. Looking at the study overall: An early data release held around 80 million unique TCRs from HLA-typed donors.

Study results and limitations: An analysis that was carried out later associated some 17,000 TCR beta sequences with HLA alleles at 0.05 false discovery rate.

The trim removed 0 bases at V and 8 bases at J, leaving 5 bases unmatched. The germline gives CDR1 SGHRS, CDR2 YFSETQ. The CDR3 sequence is 16 residues long. Source material: PBMCs. This receptor was identified in a boy under 10 years old in good health and CMV-seronegative. The chain carries TRBV5-1 and TRBJ1-4, with 12 bases fitting TRBD1. The CDR3 DNA reads as TGCGCCAGCAGCTTGGGCCTGGGGACAGGGGGCGAAAAACTGTTTTTT. As protein: CASSLGLGTGGEKLFF.